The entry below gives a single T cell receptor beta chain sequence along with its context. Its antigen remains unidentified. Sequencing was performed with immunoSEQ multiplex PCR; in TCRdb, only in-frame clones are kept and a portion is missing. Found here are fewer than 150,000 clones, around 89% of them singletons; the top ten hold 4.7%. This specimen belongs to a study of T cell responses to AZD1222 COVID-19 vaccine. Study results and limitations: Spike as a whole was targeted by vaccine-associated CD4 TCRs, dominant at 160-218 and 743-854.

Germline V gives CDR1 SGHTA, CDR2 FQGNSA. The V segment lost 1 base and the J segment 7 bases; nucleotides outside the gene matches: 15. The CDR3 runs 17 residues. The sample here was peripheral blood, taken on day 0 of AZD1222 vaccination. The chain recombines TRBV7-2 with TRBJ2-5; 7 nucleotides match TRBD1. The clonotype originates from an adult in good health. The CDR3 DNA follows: TGTGCCAGCAGCTTAGTGGCACAGGGGTCGTTTCTGGGGACCCAGTACTTC. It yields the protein CASSLVAQGSFLGTQYF.